The text below deals with one TCR beta chain. Seattle enrolled patients during active infection and tracked them longitudinally. Study processing details: Reference gene primer amplification in the assay estimated nucleated cell counts. TCRdb's table, derived via immunoSEQ multiplex PCR, lists solely in-frame clones and lacks some. V and J calls and clone size are those listed in that table; D and trimming were worked out from the DNA. The repertoire has 140,000 or so clones, roughly 90% of them found once; the top ten carry roughly 2.5%. The data are from a study of blood T cell repertoires in COVID-19. Study summary: Researchers got acute and convalescent COVID-19 samples from the United States, Italy and Spain. Sources were T cells, B-cell-depleted T cells, or PBMCs; the material itself was cDNA or gDNA.

The sequence derives from a human donor with COVID-19, enrolled during active disease. The donor label of this sample is uncertain. The sequenced sample was peripheral blood.

The CDR3 is CASRKTGIYGYTF. DNA of the CDR3: TGTGCCAGCAGAAAGACAGGGATCTATGGCTACACCTTC. The J gene is TRBJ1-2, the V gene TRBV12-3 or TRBV12-4; TRBD1 matches 7 bases. The length of the CDR3 is 13 residues. V gave up 6 bases and J gave up 4 bases; unmatched junction bases: 5.